Following are 19 T cell receptor beta chains from one sample sequenced in a study of CD8+ T cells in alopecia areata. Reverse transcription of extracted RNA yielded cDNA, which provided the sequencing template. The protocol was immunoSEQ multiplex PCR, while the TCRdb copy is restricted to in-frame clones and leaves out a portion. The table records over 120,000 clones, roughly 46% of them present only once. The sample here was CD4+ T cells sorted from blood, taken at week 0. These receptor sequences come from a human donor with alopecia areata.

V gene TRBV7-2 combines with J gene TRBJ1-2; D not certain. The CDR3 is made up of 13 amino acids. From germline, CDR1 is SGHTA and CDR2 FQGNSA. The V end lost 2 bases, the J end lost 3 bases, and 7 bases lay between the germline ends. The CDR3 spells CASSLNTDYGYTF. The CDR3 DNA is TGTGCCAGCAGCTTAAACACAGACTATGGCTACACCTTC.

CDR3 nucleotide sequence: TGTGCCTGGAGTGTTTGGGGGGTAAACTATGGCTACACCTTC. Encoded protein: CAWSVWGVNYGYTF. J is TRBJ1-2 and V is TRBV30; D may be TRBD1 (5 bases). Trimming shortened V by 0 bases and J by 2 bases, and 10 bases separated the two germline ends. The germline CDR1 and CDR2 sequences are GTSNPN and SVGIG (reference sequence). The CDR3 has 14 residues.

The V call is TRBV18, the J call TRBJ2-5, with TRBD2 matching over 7 bases. The germline V gene has CDR1 KGHSH and CDR2 LQKENI. V trimming: 1 base; J trimming: 4 bases; junction bases outside the gene matches: 6. CDR3 length: 15 residues. CDR3 sequence (DNA): TGTGCCAGCTCACCACTAGCGTCGGGAGGAGAGACCCAGTACTTC. This encodes CASSPLASGGETQYF.

The V call is TRBV5-6, the J call TRBJ2-1; D gene unclear. CDR1 and CDR2 (germline): SGHDT, YYEEEE. Between the trimmed V and J ends, which lost 0 bases and 7 bases, there was a span of 8 bases. The CDR3 spans 13 residues. The CDR3 bases are TGTGCCAGCAGCTTGGTTTCCTGGAATGAGCAGTTCTTC. Its protein product is CASSLVSWNEQFF.

This clone was counted only a few times. The chain couples TRBV25-1 to TRBJ1-1; the match to TRBD1 covers 10 bases. Per germline, CDR1 MGHDK and CDR2 SYGVNS. V trimming: 6 bases; J trimming: 7 bases; junction bases outside the gene matches: 8. The CDR3 spans 14 residues. The CDR3 is CASSRGQGGLEAFF. In DNA form, the CDR3 reads TGTGCCAGCAGCCGAGGACAGGGGGGACTTGAAGCTTTCTTT.

This rearrangement joins TRBV7-9 to TRBJ2-7; D remains ambiguous. V was pared by 3 bases and J by 3 bases, with 6 bases between. The CDR3 contains 12 residues. CDR1 and CDR2 from the germline V gene are SEHNR and FQNEAQ (reference sequence). CDR3 amino acids: CASSFQNYEQYF. Written as DNA, the CDR3 is TGTGCCAGCAGCTTTCAGAACTACGAGCAGTACTTC.

This clone was seen once. The chain couples TRBV30 to TRBJ2-5; 7 positions agree with TRBD1. V lost 4 bases, J lost 2 bases, and 10 bases stayed unmatched. This CDR3 has 15 amino acids. Per the germline V gene, CDR1 is GTSNPN and CDR2 is SVGIG (reference sequence). CDR3 coding DNA: TGTGCCTGGAATCGAGGACAGGACTTGCAAGAGACCCAGTACTTC. Protein: CAWNRGQDLQETQYF.

The chain is built from TRBV10-2 and TRBJ2-3; D possibly corresponds to TRBD2 (6 bases). The germline V gene encodes CDR1 WSHSY and CDR2 SAAADI. CDR3 length equals 15 residues. V dropped 3 bases and J dropped 3 bases, with 13 bases sitting between them. The CDR3 nucleotides read TGCGCCAGCAGTGATACGACGGGAGTAACAGATACGCAGTATTTT. Amino acid sequence: CASSDTTGVTDTQYF.

This chain uses TRBV5-1 with TRBJ2-7; 10 nucleotides match TRBD2. Germline V gene lookup returns CDR1 SGHRS and CDR2 YFSETQ. This CDR3 has 17 residues. J gave up 5 bases and V 1 base, and 12 bases lay outside the gene matches. This CDR3 is CASSLNWAAGGLHEQYF. CDR3 in DNA: TGCGCCAGCAGCTTGAATTGGGCAGCGGGAGGGCTACACGAGCAGTACTTC.

V and J are TRBV19 and TRBJ2-5; TRBD2 matches 10 bases. The trim removed 5 bases at V and 3 bases at J, leaving 3 bases unmatched. This CDR3 is 14 amino acids long. CDR1 is LNHDA and CDR2 is SQIVND in the germline V gene (reference sequence). The CDR3 DNA reads as TGTGCCAGTAGTCACCTAGCGGGAGAAGAGACCCAGTACTTC. Encoded protein: CASSHLAGEETQYF. The whole variable domain, filled in from reference TRBV19 and TRBJ2-5, reads DGGITQSPKYLFRKEGQNVTLSCEQNLNHDAMYWYRQDPGQGLRLIYYSQIVNDFQKGDIAEGYSVSREKKESFPLTVTSAQKNPTAFYLCASSHLAGEETQYFGPGTRLLVL.

This clone was seen more than once but under ten times. This chain joins TRBV23-1 and TRBJ2-7; maybe TRBD2 (6 bases). TRBV23-1 is identified as an open reading frame with a role that is uncertain. Deletions cut 7 bases from V and 1 base from J, with 17 bases between. The CDR3 consists of 15 residues. CDR3 coding DNA: TGCGCCAGCACCTGGGGTTCGGGAGTGTCCTACGAGCAGTACTTC. Amino acid sequence: CASTWGSGVSYEQYF.

The chain combines TRBV15 with TRBJ2-3; D not resolved. The CDR3 is 14 residues long. Trimming cost V 1 base and J 0 bases, with 5 bases left between them. Germline V gene lookup returns CDR1 LNHNV and CDR2 YYDKDF (reference sequence). The CDR3 protein is CATSRAASTDTQYF. For the CDR3, the DNA is TGTGCCACCAGCAGAGCGGCTAGCACAGATACGCAGTATTTT.

The rearrangement uses TRBV19 and TRBJ2-7; 8 nucleotides match TRBD1. V lost 5 bases and J lost 0; bases outside the gene matches: 3. The CDR3 runs 14 residues. Looked up from germline, CDR1 is LNHDA and CDR2 is SQIVND (reference sequence). This CDR3 is CASSGTGGSYEQYF. CDR3 sequence (DNA): TGTGCCAGTAGTGGTACAGGGGGCTCCTACGAGCAGTACTTC. Drawing the rest from reference TRBV19 and TRBJ2-7, the complete variable domain is DGGITQSPKYLFRKEGQNVTLSCEQNLNHDAMYWYRQDPGQGLRLIYYSQIVNDFQKGDIAEGYSVSREKKESFPLTVTSAQKNPTAFYLCASSGTGGSYEQYFGPGTRLTVT.

The chain uses TRBV4-1 and TRBJ2-7, with 9 bases fitting TRBD2. CDR1 is MGHRA, CDR2 YSYEKL, per germline. CDR3 length equals 15 residues. Trimming removed 1 base from V and 6 bases from J; junction bases left unmatched: 7. Written as DNA, the CDR3 is TGCGCCAGCAGCCAAGGGGCGGGAGGGCCTCGCGAGCAGTACTTC. Translated: CASSQGAGGPREQYF.

The chain employs TRBV7-2 and TRBJ2-4, with TRBD2 matching over 12 bases. From germline, CDR1 is SGHTA and CDR2 FQGNSA. CDR3 length: 17 residues. V lost 3 bases to trimming and J lost 2 bases; unmatched junction nucleotides: 5. In DNA, the CDR3 is TGTGCCAGCAGCTTCGGGACTAGCGGGCGATCCAAAAACATTCAGTACTTC. Its translation is CASSFGTSGRSKNIQYF.

This clone showed up just a few times. This chain uses TRBV4-2 with TRBJ1-4; D is ambiguous. The V gene's germline CDR1 is LGHNA and CDR2 YNFKEQ. V lost 0 bases and J lost 8, with 7 bases in between. CDR3 length equals 13 residues. The CDR3 loop reads CASSQDPGEKLFF. CDR3 nucleotides: TGTGCCAGCAGCCAAGATCCCGGAGAAAAACTGTTTTTT.

The chain recombines TRBV5-1 with TRBJ2-1, with D perhaps TRBD2 (6 bases). Trimming shortened V by 2 bases and J by 3 bases, and 12 bases separated the two germline ends. The CDR3 extends over 15 amino acids. Germline values: CDR1 SGHRS, CDR2 YFSETQ. The CDR3 DNA reads as TGCGCCAGCAGCTTTACTAGCCGGGACTACAATGAGCAGTTCTTC. It encodes CASSFTSRDYNEQFF.

In its sample, this clone was seen once. CDR3 DNA: TGTGCCAGCAGCTTAGCGTCCCTACCCGGGGGTCCAGATACGCAGTATTTT. As protein: CASSLASLPGGPDTQYF. The chain couples TRBV11-1 to TRBJ2-3; a possible D gene is TRBD2 (6 bases). The V gene's germline CDR1 is SGHAT and CDR2 FQDESV (reference sequence). This CDR3 is built from 17 residues. The germline V and J ends were trimmed by 0 bases and 4 bases, with 17 bases remaining between them.

The chain employs TRBV7-9 and TRBJ1-1; perhaps TRBD1 as D (5 bases). The CDR3 sequence is 12 residues long. Germline V gene sequence: CDR1 SEHNR, CDR2 FQNEAQ (reference sequence). Trimming cost V 11 bases and J 4 bases, with 14 bases left between them. CDR3 DNA sequence: TGTGCCGGGACCGGGGTGGGCACTGAAGCTTTCTTT. Its protein is CAGTGVGTEAFF.